This entry lists 10 T cell receptor beta chains sequenced from one sample in a study of CD8+ T cells in alopecia areata. Once RNA had been extracted, it was reverse transcribed into cDNA to act as the sequencing template. Assay: immunoSEQ multiplex PCR; the TCRdb copy retains only in-frame clones and omits some. Of a few hundred thousand clones listed, 56% are singletons. Sequencing was performed on CD8+ T cells sorted from blood. Source of these receptors: a human donor in good health.

The genes are TRBV5-1 and TRBJ2-5; 10 nucleotides match TRBD1. The length of the CDR3 is 15 residues. V lost 4 bases, J lost 5 bases, and 8 bases stayed unmatched. Germline CDR1 reads SGHRS; CDR2 reads YFSETQ. CDR3 bases: TGCGCCAGCAGCGGAACCGGGACAGGGGTCGAGACCCAGTACTTC. Translated: CASSGTGTGVETQYF. Combining the CDR3 with reference TRBV5-1 and TRBJ2-5 gives the whole variable domain KAGVTQTPRYLIKTRGQQVTLSCSPISGHRSVSWYQQTPGQGLQFLFEYFSETQRNKGNFPGRFSGRQFSNSRSEMNVSTLELGDSALYLCASSGTGTGVETQYFGPGTRLLVL.

This clone was seen only a few times. V and J are TRBV28 and TRBJ2-7, with TRBD2 as a possible D gene (6 bases). In germline, CDR1 is MDHEN, CDR2 SYDVKM. The V end was cut by 4 bases, the J end by 4 bases, with 11 bases between. The CDR3 spans 13 residues. CDR3 bases: TGTGCCAGCAGTTGGGGGGTGAGGTACGAGCAGTACTTC. It specifies CASSWGVRYEQYF.

The chain carries TRBV29-1 and TRBJ1-2; a weak D match, TRBD1 (6 bases). Germline V gene data show CDR1 as SQVTM and CDR2 as ANQGSEA. V lost 6 bases, J lost 4 bases, and 15 bases lay in between. This CDR3 contains 13 residues. The CDR3 DNA reads TGCAGCGTGAGGGGGGAGGTGGGCTATGGCTACACCTTC. Translation gives CSVRGEVGYGYTF.

The rearrangement links TRBV11-2 to TRBJ1-5; D remains ambiguous. CDR3 length: 15 amino acids. The germline V and J ends were trimmed by 5 bases and 0 bases, with 11 bases remaining between them. Germline values: CDR1 SGHAT, CDR2 FQNNGV. This CDR3 reads CASSPEVSSNQPQHF. Here the CDR3 DNA reads TGTGCCAGCAGCCCCGAAGTGAGTAGCAATCAGCCCCAGCATTTT.

The chain links TRBV6-5 to TRBJ1-2; D gene unclear. This CDR3 contains 13 residues. Germline lookup yields CDR1 MNHEY and CDR2 SVGAGI. Trimming stripped 8 bases from V and 7 bases from J, with 17 bases between. Here the CDR3 reads CASFIAPAGGYTF. In DNA form, the CDR3 reads TGTGCCAGCTTTATAGCGCCAGCCGGTGGCTACACCTTC.

This chain links TRBV4-1 with TRBJ2-2; 11 bases map to TRBD2. The length of the CDR3 is 19 residues. With 0 bases clipped from V and 3 bases from J, the junction kept 9 bases outside the gene matches. From germline, CDR1 is MGHRA and CDR2 YSYEKL. This CDR3 reads CASSQETSGVPLDTGELFF. Written as DNA, the CDR3 is TGCGCCAGCAGCCAAGAGACTAGCGGGGTCCCTCTGGACACCGGGGAGCTGTTTTTT.

The V gene is TRBV19, the J gene TRBJ2-1; 9 bases match TRBD1. The V gene's germline CDR1 is LNHDA and CDR2 SQIVND (reference sequence). This CDR3 is built from 14 residues. Trimming at V came to 7 bases and at J to 3 bases, leaving 4 bases not matched to a gene. The CDR3 here is CASKDRGSYNEQFF. CDR3 in DNA: TGTGCCAGTAAGGACAGGGGAAGCTACAATGAGCAGTTCTTC.

To note about this clone: Other DNA sequences from this sample encode an identical CDR3 as well. The V gene is TRBV29-1, the J gene TRBJ2-1, with D perhaps TRBD1 (6 bases). The CDR3 extends over 13 amino acids. Trimming left V 4 bases short and J 2 bases short, with 9 bases between. Germline V gene lookup returns CDR1 SQVTM and CDR2 ANQGSEA. CDR3 residues: CSVAGGPYNEQFF. The CDR3 nucleotides read TGCAGCGTTGCTGGGGGCCCCTACAATGAGCAGTTCTTC.

The genes are TRBV7-9 and TRBJ2-7, with D perhaps matching TRBD1 (5 bases). The CDR3 is 13 residues long. The germline V gene has CDR1 SEHNR and CDR2 FQNEAQ (reference sequence). Trimming pared 7 bases from V and 4 bases from J, leaving 14 bases between. The CDR3 is CASNQGSGYEQYF. The CDR3 DNA is TGTGCCAGCAATCAGGGCTCAGGGTACGAGCAGTACTTC. Together with reference TRBV7-9 and TRBJ2-7, the CDR3 gives the full variable domain: DTGVSQNPRHKITKRGQNVTFRCDPISEHNRLYWYRQTLGQGPEFLTYFQNEAQLEKSRLLSDRFSAERPKGSFSTLEIQRTEQGDSAMYLCASNQGSGYEQYFGPGTRLTVT.

This clone was found a few times. The chain links TRBV7-9 to TRBJ1-1; tentatively, D is TRBD1 (5 bases). This CDR3 comprises 15 residues. V was shortened by 5 bases and J by 4 bases, with 17 bases between the two germline ends. Looked up from germline, CDR1 is SEHNR and CDR2 is FQNEAQ (reference sequence). This chain's CDR3 is CASSVGGIGGTEAFF. CDR3 DNA sequence: TGTGCCAGCAGCGTAGGAGGGATTGGGGGCACTGAAGCTTTCTTT.